Below are 23 T cell receptor beta chains sequenced from a single sample in a study of cytomegalovirus exposure and HLA in healthy donors. A multiplex PCR was run with 60 Vbeta primers and 13 Jbeta primers. Assay used: immunoSEQ multiplex PCR; TCRdb lists only in-frame clones, some missing. The sample yields some 140,000 clones, under 85% seen once. The source material was PBMCs. These receptors were collected from a man younger than 35 in good health and CMV-seronegative.

The rearrangement links TRBV4-3 to TRBJ1-1; D unclear. This CDR3 contains 15 residues. Trimming pared 0 bases from V and 1 base from J, leaving 9 bases between. Germline CDR1 LGHNA, CDR2 YSLEER. CDR3 nucleotides: TGCGCCAGCAGCCAAGATAGCTTATCGAACACTGAAGCTTTCTTT. This gives the protein CASSQDSLSNTEAFF.

The chain couples TRBV5-7 to TRBJ1-1; D unresolved. TRBV5-7 is identified as an open reading frame with a role that is uncertain. This CDR3 is built from 11 residues. Between the trimmed V and J ends, which lost 10 bases and 4 bases, there was a span of 11 bases. The CDR3 DNA is TGTGCCCAGTGCGGGCTCACTGAAGCTTTCTTT. It is translated as CAQCGLTEAFF.

V is TRBV6-6 and J is TRBJ1-3; D is unresolved. Germline V lookup: CDR1 MNHNY, CDR2 SVGAGI (reference sequence). Trimming took 4 bases from V and 0 from J, leaving 13 bases between them. The CDR3 sequence is 16 residues long. The CDR3 here is CASSLNAPSSGNTIYF. Written as DNA, the CDR3 is TGTGCCAGCAGTTTAAATGCTCCGAGCTCTGGAAACACCATATATTTT.

This clone was seen only once. The gene calls are TRBV5-6 and TRBJ2-3; D perhaps matches TRBD2 (5 bases). Per germline, CDR1 SGHDT and CDR2 YYEEEE. This CDR3 has 11 residues. Trimming pared 1 base from V and 8 bases from J, leaving 5 bases between. CDR3 sequence reads: CASSLRGTQYF. DNA of the CDR3: TGTGCCAGCAGCTTGCGGGGTACGCAGTATTTT.

The rearrangement links TRBV11-2 to TRBJ2-1; D is unresolved. CDR1 SGHAT and CDR2 FQNNGV come from the germline V gene. The V end was cut by 0 bases, the J end by 12 bases, with 9 bases between. CDR3 length: 12 residues. The CDR3 sequence: CASSLDTTAQFF. The CDR3, as DNA: TGTGCCAGCAGCTTAGATACGACTGCGCAGTTCTTC.

The sample holds a few counts of this clone. Germline and junction disagree at one end, which may indicate a read error. The chain links TRBV2 to TRBJ1-2, with TRBD1 matching 8 bases. The CDR3 length is 13 residues. Germline V gene lookup returns CDR1 SNHLY and CDR2 FYNNEI. This chain's CDR3 is CASSEGQGRGYTF. CDR3 coding DNA: TGTGCCAGCAGCGAAGGACAGGGAAGAGGCTACACCTTC.

Concerning this clone: The junction differs from germline at one of its ends, possibly a read error. The chain links TRBV5-4 to TRBJ2-4; 7 bases match TRBD2. Germline V gene sequence: CDR1 SGHNT, CDR2 YYREEE (reference sequence). The CDR3 is 17 residues long. The CDR3 nucleotides are TGTGCCAGCAGCTTGGGGGCTGAAACCGGGACTAAAAACAGTCAGTACTTC. Amino acid sequence: CASSLGAETGTKNSQYF.

The J gene is TRBJ2-5, the V gene TRBV28; D is undetermined. Looked up from germline, CDR1 is MDHEN and CDR2 is SYDVKM. V lost 6 bases and J lost 1, with 6 bases in between. The CDR3 is made up of 12 amino acids. DNA of the CDR3: TGTGCCAGCAGGAGATTCCAAGAGACCCAGTACTTC. Its translation is CASRRFQETQYF.

This clone has just a few counts. This chain links TRBV2 with TRBJ1-2; a weak D match, TRBD1 (5 bases). Germline V gene sequence: CDR1 SNHLY, CDR2 FYNNEI. There are 14 residues in the CDR3. V was trimmed by 6 bases and J by 4 bases, leaving 15 bases between them. The CDR3 DNA reads as TGTGCCAGCAGGGGGGGAGGCCGCCTCTATGGCTACACCTTC. This codes for CASRGGGRLYGYTF.

Only a few counts were recorded for this clone. The chain employs TRBV6-1 and TRBJ1-4; TRBD1 matches 8 bases. Germline CDR1 MNHNS, CDR2 SASEGT. The CDR3 extends over 14 amino acids. J gave up 8 bases and V 7 bases, and 9 bases lay outside the gene matches. The CDR3, as DNA: TGTGCCAGCACCCCGACAGGGGAAAGCGAAAAACTGTTTTTT. It is translated as CASTPTGESEKLFF.

The chain couples TRBV4-1 to TRBJ1-1; 7 bases align to TRBD1. The J segment lost 7 bases and the V segment lost 2 bases, leaving 10 bases of the junction unmatched. The CDR3 is 15 amino acids. Germline lookup yields CDR1 MGHRA and CDR2 YSYEKL. The CDR3: CASSQRRDSNFEAFF. CDR3 DNA: TGCGCCAGCAGCCAACGGCGGGACAGCAATTTTGAAGCTTTCTTT.

This clone was counted only a few times. The chain uses TRBV6-5 and TRBJ1-4, with a weak D call TRBD1 (5 bases). The CDR3 length is 15 residues. The V gene lost 6 bases and the J gene lost 5 bases, with 16 bases spanning the gap. Germline V CDR1 and CDR2: MNHEY, SVGAGI. The CDR3 region has the DNA TGTGCCAGCAGGGGGACTCTAGGGGAAAATGAAAAACTGTTTTTT. Translating it yields CASRGTLGENEKLFF.

V is TRBV10-2 and J is TRBJ1-3; D gene uncertain. This CDR3 is 14 amino acids long. Per the germline V gene, CDR1 is WSHSY and CDR2 is SAAADI. V was clipped by 5 bases and J by 2 bases, with 10 bases between them. This chain's CDR3 is CASSPEVAGNTIYF. The CDR3, as DNA: TGCGCCAGCAGTCCGGAGGTAGCTGGAAACACCATATATTTT.

Only a few counts were recorded for this clone. The gene calls are TRBV10-3 and TRBJ2-1; the match to TRBD2 covers 14 bases. The V segment lost 6 bases and the J segment 0 bases; nucleotides outside the gene matches: 1. This CDR3 is 16 amino acids long. Germline CDR1 and CDR2: ENHRY and SYGVKD. The CDR3 DNA follows: TGTGCCATCAGGGGGACTAGCGGGGGCTCCTACAATGAGCAGTTCTTC. Translated: CAIRGTSGGSYNEQFF.

The gene calls are TRBV6-6 and TRBJ2-7; 9 bases map to TRBD1. Germline loops: CDR1 MNHNY, CDR2 SVGAGI (reference sequence). The CDR3 spans 16 residues. V lost 3 bases to trimming and J lost 2 bases; unmatched junction nucleotides: 8. The CDR3 bases are TGTGCCAGCAGTTATTCCGGACAGGGGACGGCCTACGAGCAGTACGTC. Amino acid sequence: CASSYSGQGTAYEQYV.

The V and J genes are TRBV7-9 and TRBJ1-2; TRBD1 agrees at 8 bases. With 1 base clipped from V and 0 bases from J, the junction kept 13 bases outside the gene matches. This CDR3 contains 19 residues. Germline V gene lookup returns CDR1 SEHNR and CDR2 FQNEAQ (reference sequence). The CDR3, as DNA: TGTGCCAGCAGCTTAGGTGGAGGCTTTGACAGGGGTGCTAACTATGGCTACACCTTC. Protein sequence: CASSLGGGFDRGANYGYTF.

As to this clone: Other DNA variants within this sample encode the same CDR3. CDR3 loop: CASSQERYNEQFF. CDR3 bases: TGCGCCAGCAGCCAAGAACGGTACAATGAGCAGTTCTTC. The chain joins TRBV4-1 to TRBJ2-1; D ambiguous. The CDR3 loop spans 13 amino acids. Per germline, CDR1 MGHRA and CDR2 YSYEKL. V was clipped by 0 bases and J by 4 bases, with 4 bases between them.

The gene calls are TRBV10-3 and TRBJ1-1; D unresolved. With 8 bases removed from V and 0 bases from J, the gap between germline ends came to 7 bases. Looked up from germline, CDR1 is ENHRY and CDR2 is SYGVKD. This CDR3 is 12 amino acids long. CDR3 nucleotide sequence: TGTGCCATCTCGGTCGTGAACACTGAAGCTTTCTTT. It yields the protein CAISVVNTEAFF.

This CDR3 is CASSGDRSYNEQFF. In nucleotides, the CDR3 is TGTGCCAGCTCCGGGGACAGATCCTACAATGAGCAGTTCTTC. The chain joins TRBV18 to TRBJ2-1; 7 bases align to TRBD1. The CDR3 has 14 amino acids. Germline-derived CDR1 and CDR2 are KGHSH and LQKENI. V was clipped by 6 bases and J by 1 base; unmatched bases: 3.

The CDR3 nucleotides are TGCGCCAGCAGCAAAGGGACTTCTGAAGCTTTCTTT. Protein: CASSKGTSEAFF. J is TRBJ1-1 and V is TRBV4-3, with TRBD1 as a possible D gene (5 bases). V lost 5 bases and J lost 6, with 10 bases in between. The length of the CDR3 is 12 residues. Germline values: CDR1 LGHNA, CDR2 YSLEER.

The rearrangement uses TRBV30 and TRBJ1-5; D uncertain. The CDR3 loop spans 15 amino acids. Germline CDR1 is GTSNPN and CDR2 is SVGIG (reference sequence). V was clipped by 1 base and J by 2 bases, with 12 bases between them. This chain's CDR3 is CAWSGGSGGNQPQHF. DNA of the CDR3: TGTGCCTGGAGTGGAGGTTCCGGGGGCAATCAGCCCCAGCATTTT. Variable domain in full (rest from reference TRBV30 and TRBJ1-5): SQTIHQWPATLVQPVGSPLSLECTVEGTSNPNLYWYRQAAGRGLQLLFYSVGIGQISSEVPQNLSASRPQDRQFILSSKKLLLSDSGFYLCAWSGGSGGNQPQHFGDGTRLSIL.

This clone showed up just a few times. In DNA, the CDR3 is TGCGCCAGCAGCCAAGGGGTAGCAGGGAGCGGGTATGGCTACACCTTC. Translated: CASSQGVAGSGYGYTF. The chain is built from TRBV4-3 and TRBJ1-2; tentative D call: TRBD1 (5 bases). Germline V CDR1 and CDR2: LGHNA, YSLEER. The CDR3 contains 16 residues. Trimming took off 1 base at V and 5 bases at J, with 17 bases between the two ends.

This chain connects TRBV7-2 to TRBJ1-2, with D perhaps matching TRBD1 (5 bases). The CDR3 is made up of 14 amino acids. Trimming shortened V by 5 bases and J by 8 bases, and 18 bases separated the two germline ends. The V gene's germline CDR1 is SGHTA and CDR2 FQGNSA. CDR3 loop: CASSAYRPGEGYTF. The CDR3 DNA sequence: TGTGCCAGCAGCGCTTATCGTCCGGGGGAGGGCTACACCTTC.